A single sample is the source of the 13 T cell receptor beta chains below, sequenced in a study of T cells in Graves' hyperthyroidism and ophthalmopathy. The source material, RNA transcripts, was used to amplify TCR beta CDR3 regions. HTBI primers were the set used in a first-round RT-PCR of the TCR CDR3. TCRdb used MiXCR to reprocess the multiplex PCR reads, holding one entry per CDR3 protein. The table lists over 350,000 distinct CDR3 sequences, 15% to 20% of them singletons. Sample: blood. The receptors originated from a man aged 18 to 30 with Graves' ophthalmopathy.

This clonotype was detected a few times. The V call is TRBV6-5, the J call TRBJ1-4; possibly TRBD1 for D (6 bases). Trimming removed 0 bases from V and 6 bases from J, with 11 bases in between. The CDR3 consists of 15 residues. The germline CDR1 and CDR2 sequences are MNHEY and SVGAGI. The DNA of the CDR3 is TGTGCCAGCAGTTACTCGGGGGGGCGGGATGAAAAACTGTTTTTT. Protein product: CASSYSGGRDEKLFF.

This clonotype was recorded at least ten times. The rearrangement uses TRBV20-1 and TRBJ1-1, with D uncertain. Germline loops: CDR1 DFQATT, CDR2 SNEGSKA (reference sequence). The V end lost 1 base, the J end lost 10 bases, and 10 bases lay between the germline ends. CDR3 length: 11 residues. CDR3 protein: CSARGVEGAFF. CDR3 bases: TGCAGTGCTAGAGGAGTTGAAGGAGCTTTCTTT.

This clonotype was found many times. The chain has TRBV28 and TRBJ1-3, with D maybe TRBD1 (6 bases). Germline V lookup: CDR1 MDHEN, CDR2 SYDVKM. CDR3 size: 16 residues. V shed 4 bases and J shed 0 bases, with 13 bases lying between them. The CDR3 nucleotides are TGTGCCAGCAGTTCCGGGACAACCGTCTCTGGAAACACCATATATTTT. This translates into CASSSGTTVSGNTIYF.

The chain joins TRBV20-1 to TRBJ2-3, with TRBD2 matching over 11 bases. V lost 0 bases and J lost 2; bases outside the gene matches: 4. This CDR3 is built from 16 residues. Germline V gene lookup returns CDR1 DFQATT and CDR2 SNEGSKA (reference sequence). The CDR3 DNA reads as TGCAGTGCTAGAGAGGCTAGCGGGGGGTCCACAGATACGCAGTATTTT. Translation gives CSAREASGGSTDTQYF.

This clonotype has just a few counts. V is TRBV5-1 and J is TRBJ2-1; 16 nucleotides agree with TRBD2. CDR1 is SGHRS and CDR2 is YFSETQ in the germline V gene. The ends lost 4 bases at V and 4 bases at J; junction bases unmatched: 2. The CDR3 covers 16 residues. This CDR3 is CASSPGLAGGYNEQFF. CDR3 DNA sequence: TGCGCCAGCAGCCCGGGACTAGCGGGGGGGTACAATGAGCAGTTCTTC. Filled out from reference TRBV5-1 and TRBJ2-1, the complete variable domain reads KAGVTQTPRYLIKTRGQQVTLSCSPISGHRSVSWYQQTPGQGLQFLFEYFSETQRNKGNFPGRFSGRQFSNSRSEMNVSTLELGDSALYLCASSPGLAGGYNEQFFGPGTRLTVL.

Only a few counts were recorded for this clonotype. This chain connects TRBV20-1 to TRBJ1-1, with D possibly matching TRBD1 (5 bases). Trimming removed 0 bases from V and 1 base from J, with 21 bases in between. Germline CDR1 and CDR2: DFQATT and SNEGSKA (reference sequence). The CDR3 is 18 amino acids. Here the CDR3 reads CSARDLERLGRQNTEAFF. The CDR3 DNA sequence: TGCAGTGCTAGAGACTTAGAGCGCCTGGGACGGCAGAACACTGAAGCTTTCTTT.

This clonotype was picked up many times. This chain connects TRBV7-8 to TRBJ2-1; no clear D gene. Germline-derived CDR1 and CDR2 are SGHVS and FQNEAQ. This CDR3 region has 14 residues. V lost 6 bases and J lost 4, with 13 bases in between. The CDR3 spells CASRGAPLYNEQFF. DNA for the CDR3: TGTGCCAGCAGAGGCGCTCCACTTTACAATGAGCAGTTCTTC.

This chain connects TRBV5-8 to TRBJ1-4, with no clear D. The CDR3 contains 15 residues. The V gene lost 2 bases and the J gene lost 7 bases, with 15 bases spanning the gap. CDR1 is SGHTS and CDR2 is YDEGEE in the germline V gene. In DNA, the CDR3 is TGTGCCAGCAGCTTTTTCACAACGGAAAGTGAAAAACTGTTTTTT. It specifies CASSFFTTESEKLFF. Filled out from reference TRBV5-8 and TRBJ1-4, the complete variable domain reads EAGVTQSPTHLIKTRGQQATLRCSPISGHTSVYWYQQALGLGLQFLLWYDEGEERNRGNFPPRFSGRQFPNYSSELNVNALELEDSALYLCASSFFTTESEKLFFGSGTQLSVL.

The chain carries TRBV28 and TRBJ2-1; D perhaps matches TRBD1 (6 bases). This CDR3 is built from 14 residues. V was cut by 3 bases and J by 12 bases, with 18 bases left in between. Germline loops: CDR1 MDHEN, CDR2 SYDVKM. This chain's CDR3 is CASSFGRGNEGQFF. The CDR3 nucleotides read TGTGCCAGCAGTTTCGGCAGGGGTAATGAGGGGCAGTTCTTC.

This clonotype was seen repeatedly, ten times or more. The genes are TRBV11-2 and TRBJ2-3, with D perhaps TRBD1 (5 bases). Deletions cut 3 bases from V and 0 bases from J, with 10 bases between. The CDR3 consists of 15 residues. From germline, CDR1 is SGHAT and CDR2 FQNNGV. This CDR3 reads CASSLIRGSTDTQYF. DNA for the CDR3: TGTGCCAGCAGCTTGATTAGGGGCAGCACAGATACGCAGTATTTT.

CDR3 loop: CASSYEEGGSPLHF. The CDR3 region has the DNA TGTGCCAGCAGTTACGAGGAGGGCGGGTCACCCCTCCACTTT. This rearrangement joins TRBV6-5 to TRBJ1-6; D remains unclear. Germline V gene data show CDR1 as MNHEY and CDR2 as SVGAGI. The length of the CDR3 is 14 residues. The V gene lost 2 bases and the J gene lost 10 bases, with 12 bases spanning the gap.

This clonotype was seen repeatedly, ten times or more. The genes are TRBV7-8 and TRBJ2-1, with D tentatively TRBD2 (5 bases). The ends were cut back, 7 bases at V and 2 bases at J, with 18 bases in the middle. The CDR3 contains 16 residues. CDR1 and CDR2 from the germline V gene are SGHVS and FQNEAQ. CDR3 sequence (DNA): TGTGCCAGCAACATGCTTCGGGGAAGGACCTACAATGAGCAGTTCTTC. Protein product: CASNMLRGRTYNEQFF. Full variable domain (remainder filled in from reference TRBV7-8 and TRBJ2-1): GAGVSQSPRYKVAKRGQDVALRCDPISGHVSLFWYQQALGQGPEFLTYFQNEAQLDKSGLPSDRFFAERPEGSVSTLKIQRTQQEDSAVYLCASNMLRGRTYNEQFFGPGTRLTVL.

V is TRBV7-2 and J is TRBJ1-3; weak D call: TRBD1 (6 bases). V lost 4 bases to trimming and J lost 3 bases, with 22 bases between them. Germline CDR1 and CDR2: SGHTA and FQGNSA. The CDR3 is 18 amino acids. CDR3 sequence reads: CASSSGVQGNWGGNTIYF. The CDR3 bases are TGTGCCAGCAGCTCAGGGGTACAGGGAAACTGGGGTGGAAACACCATATATTTT.